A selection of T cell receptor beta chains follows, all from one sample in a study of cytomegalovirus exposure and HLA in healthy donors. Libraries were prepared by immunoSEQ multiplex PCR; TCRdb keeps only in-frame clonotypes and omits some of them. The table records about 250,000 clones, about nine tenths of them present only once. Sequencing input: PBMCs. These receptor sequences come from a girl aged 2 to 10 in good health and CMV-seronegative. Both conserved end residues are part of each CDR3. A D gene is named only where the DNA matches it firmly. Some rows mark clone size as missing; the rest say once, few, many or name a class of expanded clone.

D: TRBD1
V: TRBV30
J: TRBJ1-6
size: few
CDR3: CAWRQGSSYNSPLHF
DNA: TGTGCCTGGAGACAGGGGAGCTCCTATAATTCACCCCTCCACTTT

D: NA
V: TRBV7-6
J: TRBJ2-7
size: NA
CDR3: CASSLAFSGGFYEQYF
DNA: TGTGCCAGCAGCTTAGCGTTTAGCGGAGGGTTCTACGAGCAGTACTTC

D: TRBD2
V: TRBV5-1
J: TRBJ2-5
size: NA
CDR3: CASSGGTSNQETQYF
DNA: TGCGCCAGCAGCGGGGGGACTAGCAACCAAGAGACCCAGTACTTC

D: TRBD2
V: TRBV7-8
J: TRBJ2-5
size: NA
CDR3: CASSLGGTSQETQYF
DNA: TGTGCCAGCAGCTTAGGGGGGACTAGCCAAGAGACCCAGTACTTC

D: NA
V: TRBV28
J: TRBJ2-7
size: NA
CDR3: CASTSIDRTSYEQYF
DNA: TGTGCCAGCACCTCAATAGACAGGACCTCCTACGAGCAGTACTTC

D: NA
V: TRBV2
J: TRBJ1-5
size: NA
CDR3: CASSERGRSNQPQHF
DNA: TGTGCCAGCAGTGAGAGGGGGAGAAGCAATCAGCCCCAGCATTTT

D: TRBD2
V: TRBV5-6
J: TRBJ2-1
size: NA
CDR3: CASSPRLARSSYNEQFF
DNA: TGTGCCAGCAGCCCTCGACTAGCGAGGAGCTCCTACAATGAGCAGTTCTTC

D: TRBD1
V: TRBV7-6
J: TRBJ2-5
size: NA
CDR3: CASSSDRVRETQYF
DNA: TGTGCCAGCAGCTCGGACAGGGTCCGGGAGACCCAGTACTTC

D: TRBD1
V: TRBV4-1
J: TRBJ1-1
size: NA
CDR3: CASSPSGGKLLNTEAFF
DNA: TGCGCCAGCAGCCCATCAGGGGGCAAACTTTTGAACACTGAAGCTTTCTTT

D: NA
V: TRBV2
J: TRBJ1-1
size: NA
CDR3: CASIFVTEAFF
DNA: TGTGCCAGCATATTTGTGACTGAAGCTTTCTTT

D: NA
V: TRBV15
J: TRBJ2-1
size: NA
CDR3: CATSSGQNNEQFF
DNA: TGTGCCACCAGCAGTGGACAGAACAATGAGCAGTTCTTC

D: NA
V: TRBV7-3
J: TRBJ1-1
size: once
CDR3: CASSLPGGAEAFF
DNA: TGTGCCAGCAGCCTCCCCGGGGGGGCTGAAGCTTTCTTT

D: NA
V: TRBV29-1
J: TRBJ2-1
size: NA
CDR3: CSAPGVWGDEQFF
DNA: TGCAGCGCACCAGGGGTCTGGGGCGATGAGCAGTTCTTC

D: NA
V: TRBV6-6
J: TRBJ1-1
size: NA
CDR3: CASSYPLTGEAFF
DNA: TGTGCCAGCAGTTACCCTTTGACAGGCGAAGCTTTCTTT

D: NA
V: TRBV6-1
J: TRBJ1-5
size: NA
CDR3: CASSLQGLGNQPQHF
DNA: TGTGCCAGCAGTCTACAGGGTTTGGGCAATCAGCCCCAGCATTTT

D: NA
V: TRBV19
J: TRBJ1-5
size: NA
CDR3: CASSMEASRQPQHF
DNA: TGTGCCAGTAGTATGGAGGCCTCACGCCAGCCCCAGCATTTT

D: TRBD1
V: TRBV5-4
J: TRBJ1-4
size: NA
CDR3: CASSSRDSRYVF
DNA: TGTGCCAGCAGCTCGCGGGACAGTCGGTACGTTTTT

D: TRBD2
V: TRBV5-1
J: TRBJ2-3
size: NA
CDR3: CASSFRGTSGSPRGTDTQYF
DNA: TGCGCCAGCAGCTTCAGGGGGACTAGCGGGAGCCCCCGAGGCACAGATACGCAGTATTTT

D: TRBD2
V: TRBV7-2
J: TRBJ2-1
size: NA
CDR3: CASSLFLSSGHNEQFF
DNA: TGTGCCAGCAGCTTATTCCTCTCTAGCGGGCACAATGAGCAGTTCTTC

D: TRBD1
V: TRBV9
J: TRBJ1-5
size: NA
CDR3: CASSRPGTVNQPQHF
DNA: TGTGCCAGCAGCCGCCCCGGGACAGTAAATCAGCCCCAGCATTTT

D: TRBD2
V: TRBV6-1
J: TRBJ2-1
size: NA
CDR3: CASSENLSGLLAAYNEQFF
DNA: TGTGCCAGCAGTGAAAATTTAAGTGGTCTGCTAGCGGCTTACAATGAGCAGTTCTTC

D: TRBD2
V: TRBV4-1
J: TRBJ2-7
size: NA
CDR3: CASSQEGTSGSNEQYF
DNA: TGCGCCAGCAGCCAGGAAGGGACTAGCGGGAGCAACGAGCAGTACTTC